The clone carrying this T cell receptor (beta chain) showed up just a few times. Its antigen is not known. Each cDNA molecule carried a unique molecular identifier. TCRdb re-called the 5' RACE reads with MiXCR, one entry per CDR3 protein. The sample yields some 80,000 distinct CDR3 sequences, roughly 5.3% seen once. With 5 bases removed from V and 4 bases from J, the gap between germline ends came to 6 bases. Germline CDR1 and CDR2: SEHNR and FQNEAQ (reference sequence). The CDR3 is made up of 12 amino acids. The source of the sample is a study of early T cells in non-severe SARS-CoV-2 infection. Study-wide results and limits: VDJdb matching, biased toward anti-spike CD8 responses, missed private and CD4 specificities.

V is TRBV7-9 and J is TRBJ1-3; no reliable D call. The sequenced sample was whole blood, obtained at baseline. The TCR was taken from an adult who was a healthcare worker with PCR-confirmed SARS-CoV-2 infection or an uninfected control (not recorded which). Written as DNA, the CDR3 is TGTGCCAGCAGCCGGATCGGAAACACCATATATTTT. The encoded protein is CASSRIGNTIYF.